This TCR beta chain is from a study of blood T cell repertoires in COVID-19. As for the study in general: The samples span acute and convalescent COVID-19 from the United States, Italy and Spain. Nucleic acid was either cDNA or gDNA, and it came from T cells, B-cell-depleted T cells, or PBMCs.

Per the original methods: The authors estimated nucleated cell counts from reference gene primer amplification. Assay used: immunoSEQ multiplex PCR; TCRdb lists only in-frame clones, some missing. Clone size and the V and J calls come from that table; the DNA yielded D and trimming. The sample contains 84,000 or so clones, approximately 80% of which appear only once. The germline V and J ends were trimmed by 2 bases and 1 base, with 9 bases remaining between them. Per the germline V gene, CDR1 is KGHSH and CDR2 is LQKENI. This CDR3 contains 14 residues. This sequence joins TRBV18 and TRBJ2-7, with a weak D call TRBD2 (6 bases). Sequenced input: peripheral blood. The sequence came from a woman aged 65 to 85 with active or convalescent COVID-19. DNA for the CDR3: TGTGCCAGCTCACCATGGCGGGATTCCTACGAGCAGTACTTC. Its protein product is CASSPWRDSYEQYF.